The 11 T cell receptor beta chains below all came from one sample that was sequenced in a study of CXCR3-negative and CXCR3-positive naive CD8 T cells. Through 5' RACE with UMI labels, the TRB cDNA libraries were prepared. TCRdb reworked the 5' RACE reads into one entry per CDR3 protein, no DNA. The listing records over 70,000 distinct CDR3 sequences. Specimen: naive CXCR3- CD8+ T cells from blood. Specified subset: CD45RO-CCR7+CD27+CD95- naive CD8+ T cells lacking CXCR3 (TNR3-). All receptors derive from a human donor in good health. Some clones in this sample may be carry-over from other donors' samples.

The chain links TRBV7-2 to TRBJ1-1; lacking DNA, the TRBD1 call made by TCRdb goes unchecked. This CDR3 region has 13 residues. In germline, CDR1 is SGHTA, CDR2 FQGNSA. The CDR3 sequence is CASRPGQLVEAFF.

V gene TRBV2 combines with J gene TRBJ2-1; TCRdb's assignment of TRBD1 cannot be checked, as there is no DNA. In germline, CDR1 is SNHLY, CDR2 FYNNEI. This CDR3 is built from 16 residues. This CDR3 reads CASTTGVGANNNEQFF. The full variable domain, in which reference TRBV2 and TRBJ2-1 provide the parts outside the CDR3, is EPEVTQTPSHQVTQMGQEVILRCVPISNHLYFYWYRQILGQKVEFLVSFYNNEISEKSEIFDDQFSVERPDGSNFTLKIRSTKLEDSAMYFCASTTGVGANNNEQFFGPGTRLTVL.

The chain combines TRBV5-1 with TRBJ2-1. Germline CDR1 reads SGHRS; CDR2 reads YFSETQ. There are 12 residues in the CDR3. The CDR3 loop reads CASSQDHNEQFF.

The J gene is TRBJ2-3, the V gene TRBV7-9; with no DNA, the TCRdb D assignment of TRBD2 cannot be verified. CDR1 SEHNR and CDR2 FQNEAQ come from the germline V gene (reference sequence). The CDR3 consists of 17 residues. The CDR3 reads CASSPSGLAGGADTQYF.

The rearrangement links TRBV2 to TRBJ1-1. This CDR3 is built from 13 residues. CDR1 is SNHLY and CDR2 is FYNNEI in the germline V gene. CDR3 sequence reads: CASNRRGFAEAFF. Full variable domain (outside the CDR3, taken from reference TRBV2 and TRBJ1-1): EPEVTQTPSHQVTQMGQEVILRCVPISNHLYFYWYRQILGQKVEFLVSFYNNEISEKSEIFDDQFSVERPDGSNFTLKIRSTKLEDSAMYFCASNRRGFAEAFFGQGTRLTVV.

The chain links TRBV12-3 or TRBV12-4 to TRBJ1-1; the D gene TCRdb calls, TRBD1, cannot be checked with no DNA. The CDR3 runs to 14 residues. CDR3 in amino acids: CASSLGRGGTEAFF.

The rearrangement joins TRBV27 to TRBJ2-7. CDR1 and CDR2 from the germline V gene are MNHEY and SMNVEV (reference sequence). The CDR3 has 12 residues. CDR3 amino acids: CAPRGSSYEQYF.

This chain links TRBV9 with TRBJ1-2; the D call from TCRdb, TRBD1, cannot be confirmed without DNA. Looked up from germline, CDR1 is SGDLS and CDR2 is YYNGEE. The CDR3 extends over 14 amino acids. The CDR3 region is CASSDSLGVNGYTF.

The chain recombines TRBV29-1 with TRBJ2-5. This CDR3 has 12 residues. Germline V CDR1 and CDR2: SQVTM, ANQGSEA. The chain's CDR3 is CSVGVQQETQYF.

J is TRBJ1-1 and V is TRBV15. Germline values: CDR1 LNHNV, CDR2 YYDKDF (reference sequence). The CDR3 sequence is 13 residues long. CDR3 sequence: CATSKGENTEAFF.

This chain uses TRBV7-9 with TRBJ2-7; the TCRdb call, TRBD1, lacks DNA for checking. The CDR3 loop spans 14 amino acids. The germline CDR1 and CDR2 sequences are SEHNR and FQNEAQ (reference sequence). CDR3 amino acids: CASSLAAGAYEQYF.